This T cell receptor (beta chain) was captured in a study of T cell responses to AZD1222 COVID-19 vaccine. Study conclusions and caveats: Vaccine-related CD4 TCRs covered spike, predominating at 160-218 and 743-854. After the peak T cell response, and only then, were repertoires sampled.

The CDR3 has 15 residues. Of note for this clone: Its antigen is not known.

Some clones are missing from TCRdb's copy, which holds only in-frame ones; the method was immunoSEQ multiplex PCR. Among fewer than 120,000 clones listed, 88% were seen once. The chain has TRBV21-1 and TRBJ2-7; the table calls TRBD2, which could not be checked here. TRBV21-1 is a pseudogene. Sequenced here: peripheral blood, sampled on day 0 of AZD1222 vaccination. This sequence originates from an adult in good health. CDR3 amino acids: CASAAGGGTTYEQYF. In DNA, the CDR3 is TGTGCCAGCGCCGCTGGGGGGGGGACTACTTACGAGCAGTACTTC.